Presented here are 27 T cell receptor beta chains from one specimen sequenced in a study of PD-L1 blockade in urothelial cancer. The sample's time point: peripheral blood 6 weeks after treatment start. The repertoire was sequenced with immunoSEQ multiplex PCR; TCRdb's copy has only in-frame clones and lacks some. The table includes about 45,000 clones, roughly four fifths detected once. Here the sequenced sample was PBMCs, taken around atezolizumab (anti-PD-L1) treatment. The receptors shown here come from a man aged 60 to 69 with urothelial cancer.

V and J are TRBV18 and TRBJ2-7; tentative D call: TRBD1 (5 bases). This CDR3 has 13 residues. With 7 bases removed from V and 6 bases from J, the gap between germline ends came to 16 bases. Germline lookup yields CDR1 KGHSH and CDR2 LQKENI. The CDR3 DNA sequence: TGTGCCAGCTTCAAATCGGCAGGGATCGAGCAGTACTTC. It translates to CASFKSAGIEQYF.

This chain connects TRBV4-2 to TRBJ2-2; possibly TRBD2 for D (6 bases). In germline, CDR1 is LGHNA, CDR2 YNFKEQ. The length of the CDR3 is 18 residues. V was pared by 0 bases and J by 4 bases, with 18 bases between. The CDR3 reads CASSQDFRASGLTGELFF. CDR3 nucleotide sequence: TGTGCCAGCAGCCAAGATTTTCGGGCGAGCGGGCTCACCGGGGAGCTGTTTTTT.

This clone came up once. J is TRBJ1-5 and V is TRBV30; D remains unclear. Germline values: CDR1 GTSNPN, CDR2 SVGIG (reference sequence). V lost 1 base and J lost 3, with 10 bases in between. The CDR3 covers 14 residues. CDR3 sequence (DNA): TGTGCCTGGAGTGCATCGGGGTTCAATCAGCCCCAGCATTTT. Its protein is CAWSASGFNQPQHF.

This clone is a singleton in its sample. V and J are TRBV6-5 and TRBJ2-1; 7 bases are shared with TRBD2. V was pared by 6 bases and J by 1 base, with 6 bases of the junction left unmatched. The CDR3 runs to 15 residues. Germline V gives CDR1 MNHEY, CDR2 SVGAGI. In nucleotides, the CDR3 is TGTGCCAGCAGCCCTCGGGGGGTTTCCTACAATGAGCAGTTCTTC. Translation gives CASSPRGVSYNEQFF.

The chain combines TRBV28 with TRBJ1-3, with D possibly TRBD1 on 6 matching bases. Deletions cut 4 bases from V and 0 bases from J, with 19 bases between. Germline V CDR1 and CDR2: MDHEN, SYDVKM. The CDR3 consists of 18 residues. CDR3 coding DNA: TGTGCCAGCAGTTCGACAGGTACCACGCTCCTCTCTGGAAACACCATATATTTT. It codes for CASSSTGTTLLSGNTIYF. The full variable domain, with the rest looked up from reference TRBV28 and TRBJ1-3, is DVKVTQSSRYLVKRTGEKVFLECVQDMDHENMFWYRQDPGLGLRLIYFSYDVKMKEKGDIPEGYSVSREKKERFSLILESASTNQTSMYLCASSSTGTTLLSGNTIYFGEGSWLTVV.

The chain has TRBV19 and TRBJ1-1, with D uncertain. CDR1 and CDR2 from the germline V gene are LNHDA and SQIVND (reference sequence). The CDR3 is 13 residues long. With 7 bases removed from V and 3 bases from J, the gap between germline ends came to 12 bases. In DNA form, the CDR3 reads TGTGCCAGTACCTTTGGAGTGTACACTGAAGCTTTCTTT. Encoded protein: CASTFGVYTEAFF.

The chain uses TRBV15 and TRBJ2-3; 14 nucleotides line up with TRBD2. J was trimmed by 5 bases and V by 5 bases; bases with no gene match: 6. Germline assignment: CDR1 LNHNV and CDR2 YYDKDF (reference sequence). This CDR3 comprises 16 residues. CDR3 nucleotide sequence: TGTGCCACCAGCCCGGGACTAGCGGGAGCCCGAGATACGCAGTATTTT. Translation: CATSPGLAGARDTQYF. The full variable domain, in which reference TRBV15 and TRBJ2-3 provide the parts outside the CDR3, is DAMVIQNPRYQVTQFGKPVTLSCSQTLNHNVMYWYQQKSSQAPKLLFHYYDKDFNNEADTPDNFQSRRPNTSFCFLDIRSPGLGDTAMYLCATSPGLAGARDTQYFGPGTRLTVL.

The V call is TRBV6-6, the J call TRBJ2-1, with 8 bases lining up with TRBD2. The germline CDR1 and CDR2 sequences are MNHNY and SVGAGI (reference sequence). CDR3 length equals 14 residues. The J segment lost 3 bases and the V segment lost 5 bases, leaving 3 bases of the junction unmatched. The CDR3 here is CASSRSGGYNEQFF. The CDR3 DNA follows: TGTGCCAGCAGTCGGAGCGGGGGCTACAATGAGCAGTTCTTC.

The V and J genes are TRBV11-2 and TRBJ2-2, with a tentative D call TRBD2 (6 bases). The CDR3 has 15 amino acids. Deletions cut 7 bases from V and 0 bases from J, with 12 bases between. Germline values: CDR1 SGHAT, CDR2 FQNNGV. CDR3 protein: CASTPGGANTGELFF. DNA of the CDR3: TGTGCCAGCACCCCTGGCGGGGCGAACACCGGGGAGCTGTTTTTT.

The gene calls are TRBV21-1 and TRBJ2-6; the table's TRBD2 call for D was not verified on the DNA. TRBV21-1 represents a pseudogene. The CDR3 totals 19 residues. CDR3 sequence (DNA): TGTGCCAGCAGCAAAGCCTCGCTAGCGGGGTACTCTGGGGCCAACGTCCTGACTTTC. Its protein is CASSKASLAGYSGANVLTF.

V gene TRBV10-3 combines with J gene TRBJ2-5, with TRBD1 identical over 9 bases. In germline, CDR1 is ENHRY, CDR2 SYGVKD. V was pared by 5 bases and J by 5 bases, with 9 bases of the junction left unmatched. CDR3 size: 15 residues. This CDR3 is CAISSGQGSGETQYF. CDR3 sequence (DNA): TGTGCCATCAGTTCGGGACAGGGTTCTGGGGAGACCCAGTACTTC.

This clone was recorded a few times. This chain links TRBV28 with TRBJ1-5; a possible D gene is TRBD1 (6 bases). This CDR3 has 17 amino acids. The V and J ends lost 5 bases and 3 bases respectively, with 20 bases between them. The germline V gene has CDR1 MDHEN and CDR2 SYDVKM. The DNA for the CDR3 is TGTGCCAGCAGTCCCGCCGGGGGGCAGATACTCAATCAGCCCCAGCATTTT. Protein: CASSPAGGQILNQPQHF.

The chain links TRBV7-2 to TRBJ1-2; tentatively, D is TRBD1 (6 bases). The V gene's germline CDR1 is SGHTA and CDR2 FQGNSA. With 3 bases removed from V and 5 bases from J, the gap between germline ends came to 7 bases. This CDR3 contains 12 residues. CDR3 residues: CASSFGQYGYTF. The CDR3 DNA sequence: TGTGCCAGCAGCTTTGGACAGTATGGCTACACCTTC.

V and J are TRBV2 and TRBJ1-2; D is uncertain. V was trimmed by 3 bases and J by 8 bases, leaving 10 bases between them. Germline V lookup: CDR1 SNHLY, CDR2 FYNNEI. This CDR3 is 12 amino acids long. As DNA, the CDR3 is TGTGCCAGCAGTGAGGAGGGTGGAGGCTACACCTTC. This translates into CASSEEGGGYTF.

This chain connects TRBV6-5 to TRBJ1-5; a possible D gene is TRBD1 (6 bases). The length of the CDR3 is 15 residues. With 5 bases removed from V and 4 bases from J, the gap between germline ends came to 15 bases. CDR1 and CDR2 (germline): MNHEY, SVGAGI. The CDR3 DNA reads TGTGCCAGCAGTCCCGACAGGCCCCAGAATCAGCCCCAGCATTTT. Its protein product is CASSPDRPQNQPQHF.

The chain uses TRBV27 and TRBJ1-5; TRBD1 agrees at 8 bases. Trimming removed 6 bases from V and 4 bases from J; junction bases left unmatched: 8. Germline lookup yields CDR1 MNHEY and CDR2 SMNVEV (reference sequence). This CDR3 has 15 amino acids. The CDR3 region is CASRKPGGGNQPQHF. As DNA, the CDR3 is TGTGCCAGCAGAAAACCAGGGGGCGGGAATCAGCCCCAGCATTTT.

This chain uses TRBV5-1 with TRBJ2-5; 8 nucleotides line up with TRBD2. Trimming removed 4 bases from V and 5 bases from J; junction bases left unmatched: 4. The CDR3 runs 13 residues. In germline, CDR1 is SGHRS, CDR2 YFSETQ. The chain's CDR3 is CASSPTSAETQYF. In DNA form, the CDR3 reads TGCGCCAGCAGCCCGACTAGCGCCGAGACCCAGTACTTC.

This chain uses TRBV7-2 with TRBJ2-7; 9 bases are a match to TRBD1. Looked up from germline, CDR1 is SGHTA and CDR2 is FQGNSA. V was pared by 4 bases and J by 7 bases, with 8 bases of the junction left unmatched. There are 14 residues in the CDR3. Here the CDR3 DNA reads TGTGCCAGCAGCTCAACTTCCGGGACAGGGGAGCAGTACTTC. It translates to CASSSTSGTGEQYF.

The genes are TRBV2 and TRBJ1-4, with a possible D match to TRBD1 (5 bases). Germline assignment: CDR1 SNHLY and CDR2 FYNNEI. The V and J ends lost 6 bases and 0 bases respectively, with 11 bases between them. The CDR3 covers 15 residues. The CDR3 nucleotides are TGTGCCAGCAGGGAACAGGTGTCAACTAATGAAAAACTGTTTTTT. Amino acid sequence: CASREQVSTNEKLFF.

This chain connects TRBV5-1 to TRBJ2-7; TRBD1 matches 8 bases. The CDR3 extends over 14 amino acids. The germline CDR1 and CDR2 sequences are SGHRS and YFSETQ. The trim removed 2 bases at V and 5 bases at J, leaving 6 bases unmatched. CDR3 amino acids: CASSFTGGMNEQYF. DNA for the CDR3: TGCGCCAGCAGCTTCACAGGGGGTATGAACGAGCAGTACTTC.

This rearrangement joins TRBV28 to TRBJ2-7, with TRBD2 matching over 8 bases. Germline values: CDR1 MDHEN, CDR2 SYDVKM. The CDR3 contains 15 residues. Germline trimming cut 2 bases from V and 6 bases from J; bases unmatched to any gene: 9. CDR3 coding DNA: TGTGCCAGCAGTTTAGGAGCGGGAGTTGTTACCGAGCAGTACTTC. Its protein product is CASSLGAGVVTEQYF.

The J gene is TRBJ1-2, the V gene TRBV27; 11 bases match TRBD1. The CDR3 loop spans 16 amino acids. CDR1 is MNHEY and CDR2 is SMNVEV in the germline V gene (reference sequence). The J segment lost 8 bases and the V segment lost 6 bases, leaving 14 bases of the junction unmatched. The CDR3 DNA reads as TGTGCCAGCAGGCCAACCGGGACAGGGGGGAATGGCGGCTACACCTTC. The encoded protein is CASRPTGTGGNGGYTF.

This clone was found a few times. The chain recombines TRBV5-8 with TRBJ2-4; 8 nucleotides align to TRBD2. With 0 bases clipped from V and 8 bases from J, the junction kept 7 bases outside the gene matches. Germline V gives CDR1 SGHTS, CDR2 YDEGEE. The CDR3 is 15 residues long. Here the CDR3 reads CASSLGGAGVDIQYF. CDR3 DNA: TGTGCCAGCAGCTTGGGGGGAGCGGGAGTAGACATTCAGTACTTC.

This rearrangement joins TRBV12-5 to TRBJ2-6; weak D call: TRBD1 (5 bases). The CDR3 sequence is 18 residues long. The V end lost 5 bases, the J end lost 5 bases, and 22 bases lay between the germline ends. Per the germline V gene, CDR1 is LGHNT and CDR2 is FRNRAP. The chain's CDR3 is CASGNATAGQSRANVLTF. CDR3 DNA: TGTGCTAGTGGTAATGCCACTGCAGGACAAAGTCGGGCCAACGTCCTGACTTTC. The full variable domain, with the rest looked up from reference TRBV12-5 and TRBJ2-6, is DARVTQTPRHKVTEMGQEVTMRCQPILGHNTVFWYRQTMMQGLELLAYFRNRAPLDDSGMPKDRFSAEMPDATLATLKIQPSEPRDSAVYFCASGNATAGQSRANVLTFGAGSRLTVL.

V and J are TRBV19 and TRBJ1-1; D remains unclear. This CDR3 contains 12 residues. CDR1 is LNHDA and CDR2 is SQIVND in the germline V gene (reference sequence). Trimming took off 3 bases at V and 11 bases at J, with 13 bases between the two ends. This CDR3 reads CASSMGIADAFF. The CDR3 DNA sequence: TGTGCCAGTAGTATGGGCATCGCCGACGCTTTCTTT.

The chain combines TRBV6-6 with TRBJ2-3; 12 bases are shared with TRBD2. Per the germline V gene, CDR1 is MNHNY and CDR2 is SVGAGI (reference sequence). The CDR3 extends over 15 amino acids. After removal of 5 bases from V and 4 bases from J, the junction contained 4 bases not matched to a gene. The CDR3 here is CASSPLAGGADTQYF. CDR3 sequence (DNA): TGTGCCAGCAGTCCTCTAGCGGGAGGGGCAGATACGCAGTATTTT.

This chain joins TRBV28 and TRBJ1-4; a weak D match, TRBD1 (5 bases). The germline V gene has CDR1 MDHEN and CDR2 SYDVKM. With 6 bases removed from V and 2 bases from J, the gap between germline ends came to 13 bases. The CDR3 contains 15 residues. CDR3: CASSSQGRTNEKLFF. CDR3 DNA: TGTGCCAGCAGCAGCCAGGGTAGGACTAATGAAAAACTGTTTTTT.